One and the same sample provided the 22 T cell receptor beta chains below, sequenced in a study of T cell clonotyping in hematopoietic cell transplantation. Only in-frame clones appear in the TCRdb table, and some are missing; sequencing was by immunoSEQ multiplex PCR. The data show 20,000 to 30,000 clones, approximately 80% seen once. Indicated time point: recipient sample about 28 days before transplant, after cytoreduction. The specimen was peripheral blood mononuclear cells, collected before stem cell transplant. The receptors were gathered from a woman aged 55 to 70 with acute myeloid leukemia. Some clones in this sample may be carry-over from other donors' samples.

This chain joins TRBV20-1 and TRBJ2-7; no clear D. The CDR3 totals 11 residues. Per germline, CDR1 DFQATT and CDR2 SNEGSKA (reference sequence). V was cut by 3 bases and J by 3 bases, with 6 bases left in between. The CDR3 protein is CSARQDYEQYF. The DNA for the CDR3 is TGCAGTGCTAGGCAGGACTACGAGCAGTACTTC.

The chain combines TRBV2 with TRBJ1-4; no clear D gene. The CDR3 runs 14 residues. Trimming took 7 bases from V and 7 from J, leaving 16 bases between them. Per the germline V gene, CDR1 is SNHLY and CDR2 is FYNNEI. CDR3 sequence: CASKNKLEGEKLFF. In nucleotides, the CDR3 is TGTGCCAGCAAAAACAAACTCGAGGGTGAAAAACTGTTTTTT.

The rearrangement joins TRBV11-2 to TRBJ2-7; 7 bases agree with TRBD1. Germline values: CDR1 SGHAT, CDR2 FQNNGV. Trimming cost V 5 bases and J 3 bases; bases outside gene matches: 1. The CDR3 runs 12 residues. CDR3 in DNA: TGTGCCAGCAGCCGACAGGGCTACGAGCAGTACTTC. This gives the protein CASSRQGYEQYF.

The chain is built from TRBV29-1 and TRBJ1-3; perhaps TRBD1 as D (5 bases). The CDR3 loop spans 13 amino acids. Trimming removed 7 bases at V and 3 bases at J, with 13 bases between. Germline assignment: CDR1 SQVTM and CDR2 ANQGSEA. In DNA, the CDR3 is TGCAGCGCCGACTTCCAGGGTGGAAACACCATATATTTT. It specifies CSADFQGGNTIYF.

The chain couples TRBV10-3 to TRBJ2-1; 8 bases align to TRBD1. CDR3 length: 15 residues. Trimming took 4 bases from V and 9 from J; bases not matched to a gene: 11. Germline V gives CDR1 ENHRY, CDR2 SYGVKD. The CDR3 bases are TGTGCCATCAGTGCTTTGGGACAGGTGGGGAGTGAGCAGTTCTTC. Translated, it gives CAISALGQVGSEQFF.

The chain employs TRBV6-5 and TRBJ2-7; D perhaps matches TRBD2 (5 bases). The CDR3 is 13 amino acids. Germline V gene sequence: CDR1 MNHEY, CDR2 SVGAGI. Trimming cost V 10 bases and J 5 bases, with 18 bases left between them. The CDR3 sequence: CATLAEVGHEQYF. CDR3 in DNA: TGTGCCACCCTGGCGGAGGTTGGGCACGAGCAGTACTTC.

The chain links TRBV4-1 to TRBJ2-7; no clear D. The CDR3 loop spans 14 amino acids. Trimming pared 1 base from V and 1 base from J, leaving 8 bases between. Germline V gene lookup returns CDR1 MGHRA and CDR2 YSYEKL. CDR3 region: CASSQAGGSYEQYF. The CDR3 nucleotides read TGCGCCAGCAGCCAAGCAGGCGGATCCTACGAGCAGTACTTC.

The gene calls are TRBV5-1 and TRBJ1-1; D gene unclear. CDR3 length: 14 amino acids. Trimming took off 4 bases at V and 0 bases at J, with 10 bases between the two ends. Germline V gives CDR1 SGHRS, CDR2 YFSETQ. The CDR3 DNA follows: TGCGCCAGCAGCCAGACCACTATGAACACTGAAGCTTTCTTT. Translating it yields CASSQTTMNTEAFF.

The chain couples TRBV2 to TRBJ2-2, with TRBD1 matching 10 bases. V lost 6 bases to trimming and J lost 5 bases; unmatched junction nucleotides: 6. This CDR3 has 15 residues. Germline loops: CDR1 SNHLY, CDR2 FYNNEI. CDR3 nucleotides: TGTGCCAGCAGGGCCGGGACAGGGGATACCGGGGAGCTGTTTTTT. This codes for CASRAGTGDTGELFF.

The V and J genes are TRBV7-2 and TRBJ2-5; D may correspond to TRBD1 or TRBD2 (6 bases each). The CDR3 covers 17 residues. CDR1 and CDR2 from the germline V gene are SGHTA and FQGNSA. The V end was cut by 1 base, the J end by 5 bases, with 20 bases between. CDR3 region: CASSLGTINRAAETQYF. The DNA of the CDR3 is TGTGCCAGCAGCTTAGGGACTATAAACAGGGCTGCGGAGACCCAGTACTTC.

The V and J genes are TRBV6-6 and TRBJ1-5; a possible D gene is TRBD1 (5 bases). This CDR3 is built from 16 residues. Germline V gene sequence: CDR1 MNHNY, CDR2 SVGAGI (reference sequence). Trimming took off 2 bases at V and 6 bases at J, with 17 bases between the two ends. The CDR3 nucleotides are TGTGCCAGCAGTTACCCGGGACCCTCAGGGAGTCAGCCCCAGCATTTT. Its protein is CASSYPGPSGSQPQHF.

This clone occurred once. The CDR3 coding sequence is TGCAGCGTTCTCGGGCCAGGGGGAGGTAATGAGCAGTTCTTC. It codes for CSVLGPGGGNEQFF. This chain joins TRBV29-1 and TRBJ2-1; D is perhaps TRBD1 (7 bases). V lost 5 bases and J 7 bases, leaving 18 bases between the germline ends. CDR1 and CDR2 (germline): SQVTM, ANQGSEA. This CDR3 has 14 amino acids.

This clone has more than one count but fewer than ten. The chain combines TRBV10-2 with TRBJ2-5, with D uncertain. The V end was cut by 2 bases, the J end by 5 bases, with 6 bases between. Per the germline V gene, CDR1 is WSHSY and CDR2 is SAAADI. This CDR3 contains 12 residues. The CDR3 region has the DNA TGCGCCAGCAGTGAGAGTCTCGAGACCCAGTACTTC. Its translation is CASSESLETQYF.

The genes are TRBV15 and TRBJ1-5; no clear D gene. The length of the CDR3 is 17 residues. In germline, CDR1 is LNHNV, CDR2 YYDKDF (reference sequence). V was trimmed by 3 bases and J by 0 bases, leaving 15 bases between them. This chain's CDR3 is CATSRDGRLYSNQPQHF. The CDR3 DNA reads TGTGCCACCAGCAGGGATGGACGGTTATATAGCAATCAGCCCCAGCATTTT. Supplemented by reference TRBV15 and TRBJ1-5, the full variable domain reads DAMVIQNPRYQVTQFGKPVTLSCSQTLNHNVMYWYQQKSSQAPKLLFHYYDKDFNNEADTPDNFQSRRPNTSFCFLDIRSPGLGDTAMYLCATSRDGRLYSNQPQHFGDGTRLSIL.

This clone was counted a single time. The chain uses TRBV7-9 and TRBJ2-7; 7 nucleotides line up with TRBD1. The CDR3 is 15 residues long. V lost 2 bases to trimming and J lost 7 bases; unmatched junction nucleotides: 11. Germline V gene sequence: CDR1 SEHNR, CDR2 FQNEAQ (reference sequence). CDR3 region: CASSLLYRGPAEQYF. The CDR3 DNA is TGTGCCAGCAGCTTATTGTACAGGGGCCCAGCAGAGCAGTACTTC.

The chain combines TRBV7-3 with TRBJ2-2; 7 nucleotides line up with TRBD1. This CDR3 contains 16 residues. Germline V gives CDR1 SGHTA, CDR2 FQGTGA. V lost 5 bases, J lost 4 bases, and 10 bases stayed unmatched. Written as DNA, the CDR3 is TGTGCCAGCAGCCCCCGTGTAGGGGGCGTCACCGGGGAGCTGTTTTTT. It encodes CASSPRVGGVTGELFF.

The J gene is TRBJ1-6, the V gene TRBV10-3; TRBD1 matches 7 bases. Per the germline V gene, CDR1 is ENHRY and CDR2 is SYGVKD. The CDR3 contains 15 residues. With 6 bases clipped from V and 6 bases from J, the junction kept 8 bases outside the gene matches. In DNA, the CDR3 is TGTGCCATCAGGCTTACAGGGGATCGTAATTCACCCCTCCACTTT. Its translation: CAIRLTGDRNSPLHF.

The rearrangement links TRBV5-1 to TRBJ1-1; 8 bases are shared with TRBD1. The CDR3 runs to 14 residues. J lost 2 bases, V lost 4 bases, and 4 bases had no gene match. CDR1 and CDR2 from the germline V gene are SGHRS and YFSETQ. The CDR3 DNA sequence: TGCGCCAGCAGCACCGGACAGGGAAACACTGAAGCTTTCTTT. Its translation is CASSTGQGNTEAFF.

The rearrangement links TRBV6-1 to TRBJ1-3; TRBD1 agrees at 7 bases. This CDR3 is 15 amino acids long. Germline-derived CDR1 and CDR2 are MNHNS and SASEGT. V was clipped by 6 bases and J by 0 bases; unmatched bases: 5. The CDR3 region has the DNA TGTGCCAGCAGGGCACAGGGGATCTCTGGAAACACCATATATTTT. It yields the protein CASRAQGISGNTIYF.

This clone has just one count. This chain links TRBV19 with TRBJ2-2; TRBD1 aligns across 8 bases. The CDR3 has 16 amino acids. V dropped 4 bases and J dropped 2; count of bases not matched to a gene: 6. CDR1 is LNHDA and CDR2 is SQIVND in the germline V gene (reference sequence). The CDR3 loop reads CASSTGTGANTGELFF. CDR3 DNA: TGTGCCAGTAGTACAGGGACAGGCGCCAACACCGGGGAGCTGTTTTTT.

The V and J genes are TRBV6-4 and TRBJ2-3, with 7 bases lining up with TRBD2. The CDR3 extends over 14 amino acids. Germline assignment: CDR1 MRHNA and CDR2 SNTAGT. V lost 0 bases, J lost 9 bases, and 6 bases stayed unmatched. For the CDR3, the DNA is TGTGCCAGCAGTGACTCGTCGGCTAGCGGCACGCAGTATTTT. Amino acids: CASSDSSASGTQYF.

This chain links TRBV9 with TRBJ2-7; tentative D call: TRBD2 (6 bases). Trimming left V 0 bases short and J 0 bases short, with 7 bases between. The CDR3 consists of 14 residues. Germline V CDR1 and CDR2: SGDLS, YYNGEE. The CDR3 coding sequence is TGTGCCAGCAGCGTAGTCGGGAGCTCCTACGAGCAGTACTTC. This codes for CASSVVGSSYEQYF.